This T cell receptor (beta chain) was captured by sequencing in a study of T-cell memory formation after mild COVID-19. This clonotype was seen many times. TCRdb analysed the 5' RACE reads with MiXCR anew, one entry per CDR3 protein. The data contain 140,000 or so distinct CDR3 sequences, around 5.8% of them seen just once; the ten biggest clones take up roughly 2.1%. Between the trimmed V and J ends, which lost 6 bases and 4 bases, there was a span of 13 bases. This CDR3 comprises 14 residues. Specimen: PBMCs or a T cell subset sorted from them (not recorded which). The receptor was derived from an adult woman who had mild COVID-19 (a few samples of this study predate the infection). Cell type and time point are not known. The chain recombines TRBV12-3 or TRBV12-4 with TRBJ1-5; D remains ambiguous. CDR3 protein: CASRVGGINQPQHF. The CDR3 DNA reads TGTGCCAGCAGGGTAGGAGGGATTAATCAGCCCCAGCATTTT.